A single sample gave rise to the 16 T cell receptor beta chains below, sequenced in a study of metastatic and nonmetastatic thyroid tumors. Patients were all untreated before their thyroid surgery. TCRdb reanalyzed the PCR reads with MiXCR. The sample lists around 17,000 clones; around 13% were seen once. Sequencing used blood. Receptor source: a female donor with papillary thyroid cancer or a benign thyroid nodule (not recorded which). Some clones in this sample may be carry-over from other donors' samples.

This clone was picked up many times. The V and J genes are TRBV30 and TRBJ2-2; D might be TRBD2 (5 bases). V lost 2 bases and J 11 bases, leaving 12 bases between the germline ends. Germline V gene sequence: CDR1 GTSNPN, CDR2 SVGIG (reference sequence). The length of the CDR3 is 12 residues. The DNA of the CDR3 is TGTGCCTGGAGTCTACTTGCGGGCGAGCTGTTTTTT. Translated, it gives CAWSLLAGELFF.

This clone rates as medium-sized (0.01 to 0.1%). The CDR3 DNA sequence: TGTGCCAGCAGGTATCAAAGCCCCGGGGAGCTGTTTTTT. Its translation is CASRYQSPGELFF. The chain joins TRBV6-1 to TRBJ2-2; D not certain. Per the germline V gene, CDR1 is MNHNS and CDR2 is SASEGT. The CDR3 covers 13 residues. Trimming stripped 6 bases from V and 6 bases from J, with 11 bases between.

At least ten counts were recorded for this clone. The gene calls are TRBV11-1 and TRBJ1-5; 7 bases fit TRBD1. The germline gives CDR1 SGHAT, CDR2 FQDESV (reference sequence). V trimming: 6 bases; J trimming: 4 bases; junction bases outside the gene matches: 12. This CDR3 contains 16 residues. The CDR3 coding sequence is TGTGCCAGCAGACAGGGGTTGCCAGGCGCTAATCAGCCCCAGCATTTT. It codes for CASRQGLPGANQPQHF.

On this clone itself: The identical CDR3 is also encoded by other nucleotide sequences in the sample. The chain carries TRBV5-1 and TRBJ2-2; D ambiguous. Germline-derived CDR1 and CDR2 are SGHRS and YFSETQ. Trimming shortened V by 0 bases and J by 0 bases, and 6 bases separated the two germline ends. The CDR3 loop spans 15 amino acids. CDR3 residues: CASSLVSTNTGELFF. DNA of the CDR3: TGCGCCAGCAGCTTGGTTTCAACGAACACCGGGGAGCTGTTTTTT.

This clone is judged large. The rearrangement links TRBV27 to TRBJ1-6; 8 nucleotides line up with TRBD1. This CDR3 has 18 residues. Germline values: CDR1 MNHEY, CDR2 SMNVEV (reference sequence). With 2 bases clipped from V and 0 bases from J, the junction kept 6 bases outside the gene matches. DNA for the CDR3: TGTGCCAGCAGTTTAGGGGACAGGCCCAGCTCCTATAATTCACCCCTCCACTTT. Its translation is CASSLGDRPSSYNSPLHF.

The chain employs TRBV27 and TRBJ1-1; weak D call: TRBD1 (6 bases). The CDR3 length is 15 residues. Germline V lookup: CDR1 MNHEY, CDR2 SMNVEV (reference sequence). The germline V and J ends were trimmed by 7 bases and 4 bases, with 19 bases remaining between them. The CDR3 DNA follows: TGTGCCAGCATTACGATACAGGGCTTGAGCACTGAAGCTTTCTTT. It specifies CASITIQGLSTEAFF.

This clone was recorded many times. A read error may explain this, as a much larger clone is one base away. The conserved phenylalanine or tryptophan normally closing the CDR3 is absent here, so this likely arose from a read error. The rearrangement joins TRBV10-3 to TRBJ1-2; the match to TRBD1 covers 9 bases. The germline gives CDR1 ENHRY, CDR2 SYGVKD. This CDR3 is built from 14 residues. Trimming cost V 0 bases and J 6 bases; bases outside gene matches: 2. The CDR3 spells CAISESQGAHGYTL. In nucleotides, the CDR3 is TGTGCCATCAGTGAGTCACAGGGGGCGCATGGCTACACCCTC.

This rearrangement joins TRBV7-6 to TRBJ1-2; TRBD1 agrees at 7 bases. Germline V gene sequence: CDR1 SGHVS, CDR2 FNYEAQ. V shed 0 bases, J shed 8 bases, and the junction held 6 bases outside the gene matches. The CDR3 sequence is 14 residues long. In DNA, the CDR3 is TGTGCCAGCAGCTTAGCCTCTACAGGGGTCGGCTACACCTTC. It specifies CASSLASTGVGYTF.

The chain employs TRBV20-1 and TRBJ2-7; 12 bases match TRBD2. The CDR3 is made up of 15 amino acids. CDR1 and CDR2 (germline): DFQATT, SNEGSKA (reference sequence). Trimming removed 3 bases from V and 0 bases from J; junction bases left unmatched: 3. CDR3 protein: CSARATSGSSYEQYF. The CDR3 DNA is TGCAGTGCTAGGGCGACTAGCGGGAGCTCCTACGAGCAGTACTTC.

This clone was seen repeatedly, ten times or more. The same CDR3 arises from other DNA sequences in this sample as well. The genes are TRBV5-4 and TRBJ1-1; weak D call: TRBD1 (6 bases). The CDR3 contains 16 residues. CDR1 is SGHNT, CDR2 YYREEE, per germline (reference sequence). Trimming pared 0 bases from V and 1 base from J, leaving 13 bases between. CDR3 in amino acids: CASSLGGQGSNTEAFF. CDR3 DNA: TGTGCCAGCAGCTTGGGAGGGCAGGGGTCGAACACTGAAGCTTTCTTT.

As for this clone: Germline is not matched at one junction end, which may reflect a read error. This rearrangement joins TRBV6-1 to TRBJ2-5; D is perhaps TRBD1 or TRBD2 (6 bases each). CDR3 length: 18 residues. The germline V gene encodes CDR1 MNHNS and CDR2 SASEGT. CDR3 loop: CANSEATGAGAPAETQYF. In DNA form, the CDR3 reads TGTGCCAACAGTGAAGCGACGGGGGCAGGGGCTCCGGCGGAGACACAGTACTTC.

In this sample, this clone turned up many times. The rearrangement joins TRBV7-2 to TRBJ1-1, with D unresolved. Germline values: CDR1 SGHTA, CDR2 FQGNSA. Trimming shortened V by 2 bases and J by 8 bases, and 9 bases separated the two germline ends. This CDR3 contains 12 residues. CDR3 in DNA: TGTGCCAGCAGCTTAACAGCGATAGAAGCTTTCTTT. This codes for CASSLTAIEAFF.

The rearrangement uses TRBV27 and TRBJ2-7; 7 nucleotides align to TRBD1. The J segment lost 2 bases and the V segment lost 6 bases, leaving 4 bases of the junction unmatched. CDR1 is MNHEY and CDR2 is SMNVEV in the germline V gene (reference sequence). There are 13 residues in the CDR3. In DNA form, the CDR3 reads TGTGCCAGCAGGGGGGACAGTCCCTACGAGCAGTACTTC. Its translation is CASRGDSPYEQYF.

In this sample, this clone turned up many times. The CDR3 DNA is TGTGCCACCAGTGAGGGACAGGGGGCAATCACTGAAGCTTTCTTT. Its translation is CATSEGQGAITEAFF. The genes are TRBV24-1 and TRBJ1-1; TRBD1 agrees at 12 bases. CDR1 and CDR2 from the germline V gene are KGHDR and SFDVKD. The CDR3 spans 15 residues. V gave up 4 bases and J gave up 4 bases; unmatched junction bases: 3.

The CDR3 spells CASSPWSGRVDHTQYF. Here the CDR3 DNA reads TGTGCCAGCAGCCCATGGAGCGGGAGGGTCGATCATACGCAGTATTTT. The rearrangement links TRBV11-2 to TRBJ2-3; TRBD2 matches 10 bases. The CDR3 totals 16 residues. Per the germline V gene, CDR1 is SGHAT and CDR2 is FQNNGV. Unmatched junction bases numbered 12, after V lost 5 bases and J lost 7 bases.

Judged by abundance, this clone is medium-sized. V and J are TRBV2 and TRBJ1-5; D gene ambiguous. The V end lost 7 bases, the J end lost 3 bases, and 10 bases lay between the germline ends. The CDR3 is 13 residues long. Germline CDR1 and CDR2: SNHLY and FYNNEI. CDR3 amino acids: CASKGQSNQPQHF. CDR3 DNA sequence: TGTGCCAGCAAAGGGCAATCCAATCAGCCCCAGCATTTT.